One and the same sample provided the 29 T cell receptor beta chains below, sequenced in a study of T cell responses to AZD1222 COVID-19 vaccine. The repertoire was sequenced with immunoSEQ multiplex PCR; TCRdb's copy has only in-frame clones and lacks some. Counted here are some 100,000 clones, roughly 87% occurring once; the ten biggest clones make up around 4.8%. Sample: peripheral blood, taken on day 0 of AZD1222 vaccination. The receptors derive from an adult in good health.

This clone was picked up one time. The sample carries other DNA sequences with the same CDR3. The chain combines TRBV9 with TRBJ1-3; tentative D call: TRBD1 (5 bases). The CDR3 has 15 amino acids. Trimming pared 0 bases from V and 2 bases from J, leaving 9 bases between. The V gene's germline CDR1 is SGDLS and CDR2 YYNGEE. The CDR3 here is CASSVGSGAGNTIYF. The CDR3 DNA sequence: TGTGCCAGCAGCGTAGGGTCGGGGGCTGGAAACACCATATATTTT. Drawing the rest from reference TRBV9 and TRBJ1-3, the complete variable domain is DSGVTQTPKHLITATGQRVTLRCSPRSGDLSVYWYQQSLDQGLQFLIQYYNGEERAKGNILERFSAQQFPDLHSELNLSSLELGDSALYFCASSVGSGAGNTIYFGEGSWLTVV.

V usage is TRBV7-9 and J usage is TRBJ2-2, with D maybe TRBD1 (6 bases). Germline lookup yields CDR1 SEHNR and CDR2 FQNEAQ (reference sequence). This CDR3 has 16 residues. With 2 bases removed from V and 6 bases from J, the gap between germline ends came to 16 bases. In nucleotides, the CDR3 is TGTGCCAGCAGCTTATATTCCCCGACAGGCGCCGGGGAGCTGTTTTTT. This codes for CASSLYSPTGAGELFF.

V is TRBV7-4 and J is TRBJ2-2; 7 bases agree with TRBD2. CDR3 length equals 16 residues. The V gene end was trimmed by 1 base and the J gene end by 7 bases; junction bases not matched to a gene: 9. Germline CDR1 reads SGHVT; CDR2 reads SQSDAQ. The CDR3 loop reads CASSLDWRETIGELFF. CDR3 nucleotide sequence: TGTGCCAGCAGCTTAGATTGGCGGGAGACCATCGGGGAGCTGTTTTTT.

The rearrangement joins TRBV6-5 to TRBJ1-2, with D hard to call. Trimming stripped 9 bases from V and 6 bases from J, with 17 bases between. Germline V CDR1 and CDR2: MNHEY, SVGAGI. The CDR3 contains 13 residues. The CDR3 DNA reads as TGTGCCAGTCGGGGAAGGGCGAGGGATGGCTACACCTTC. As protein: CASRGRARDGYTF.

The chain couples TRBV27 to TRBJ2-1; D is possibly TRBD1 or TRBD2 (6 bases each). The germline V gene has CDR1 MNHEY and CDR2 SMNVEV (reference sequence). The CDR3 length is 17 residues. V was pared by 8 bases and J by 3 bases, with 23 bases between. The CDR3 DNA reads TGTGCCAGCTTTAAGGGGGGCGCTTATTTGATCTACAATGAGCAGTTCTTC. Translation: CASFKGGAYLIYNEQFF.

This chain joins TRBV5-1 and TRBJ2-2, with a tentative D call TRBD2 (6 bases). Germline assignment: CDR1 SGHRS and CDR2 YFSETQ. Trimming cost V 2 bases and J 4 bases, with 15 bases left between them. The CDR3 totals 16 residues. CDR3 sequence reads: CASSLVDRGITGELFF. The CDR3 bases are TGCGCCAGCAGCTTAGTTGATCGGGGGATCACCGGGGAGCTGTTTTTT.

This chain links TRBV5-4 with TRBJ1-1, with unresolved D. CDR1 and CDR2 (germline): SGHNT, YYREEE (reference sequence). The CDR3 runs 15 residues. Between the trimmed V and J ends, which lost 4 bases and 4 bases, there was a span of 17 bases. The CDR3 sequence is CASSKREGWVTEAFF. Written as DNA, the CDR3 is TGTGCCAGCAGCAAAAGGGAAGGTTGGGTCACTGAAGCTTTCTTT.

The chain couples TRBV10-3 to TRBJ1-1, with unresolved D. Germline lookup yields CDR1 ENHRY and CDR2 SYGVKD. V dropped 2 bases and J dropped 7 bases, with 11 bases sitting between them. The CDR3 runs 13 residues. CDR3 protein: CAISERREDEAFF. CDR3 nucleotides: TGTGCCATCAGTGAGAGAAGGGAGGATGAAGCTTTCTTT.

The chain joins TRBV5-1 to TRBJ2-2, with 7 bases matching TRBD2. Germline assignment: CDR1 SGHRS and CDR2 YFSETQ. CDR3 length: 13 residues. V lost 2 bases, J lost 5 bases, and 0 bases stayed unmatched. The DNA for the CDR3 is TGCGCCAGCAGCTTCGGGGGGACCGGGGAGCTGTTTTTT. This gives the protein CASSFGGTGELFF.

The chain links TRBV30 to TRBJ1-4; D may be TRBD1 (6 bases). V lost 3 bases, J lost 2 bases, and 19 bases lay in between. Germline V gives CDR1 GTSNPN, CDR2 SVGIG (reference sequence). This CDR3 has 17 residues. CDR3 region: CAWSSTGAIFTNEKLFF. The DNA of the CDR3 is TGTGCCTGGAGCTCGACAGGAGCCATTTTCACTAATGAAAAACTGTTTTTT.

The CDR3 coding sequence is TGTGCCAGCAGCCCCTCGTGGAGGGGTAGGACAGATACGCAGTATTTT. Translation gives CASSPSWRGRTDTQYF. The chain combines TRBV9 with TRBJ2-3, with D possibly being TRBD2 (6 bases). Trimming cost V 4 bases and J 3 bases, with 18 bases left between them. Germline CDR1 and CDR2: SGDLS and YYNGEE. CDR3 length: 16 amino acids.

This clone was seen just once. The CDR3 sequence is CASSQDLGYEQYF. DNA of the CDR3: TGTGCCAGCAGCCAAGATCTCGGCTACGAGCAGTACTTC. The rearrangement joins TRBV3-1 (or the pseudogene TRBV3-2) to TRBJ2-7, with D unresolved. Per the germline V gene, CDR1 is LGHDT and CDR2 is YNNKEL (reference sequence). The CDR3 contains 13 residues. V was pared by 0 bases and J by 3 bases, with 6 bases between.

This rearrangement joins TRBV10-3 to TRBJ1-1; the D gene is possibly TRBD1 (5 bases). The CDR3 sequence is 14 residues long. Trimming shortened V by 6 bases and J by 5 bases, and 16 bases separated the two germline ends. CDR1 ENHRY and CDR2 SYGVKD come from the germline V gene. For the CDR3, the DNA is TGTGCCATCAGGGGGGAGATAAAGGGAACTGAAGCTTTCTTT. Translated: CAIRGEIKGTEAFF.

The chain recombines TRBV10-3 with TRBJ2-7; tentative D call: TRBD1 (5 bases). Germline V lookup: CDR1 ENHRY, CDR2 SYGVKD. V was clipped by 4 bases and J by 13 bases, with 20 bases between them. The CDR3 totals 13 residues. DNA for the CDR3: TGTGCCATCAGTGTACAGGCCTCAGTTGAGATTTACTTC. Its protein is CAISVQASVEIYF.

The rearrangement joins TRBV4-2 to TRBJ2-3; D ambiguous. The CDR3 consists of 16 residues. Germline V gene lookup returns CDR1 LGHNA and CDR2 YNFKEQ. Trimming pared 3 bases from V and 2 bases from J, leaving 15 bases between. The CDR3 here is CASSQGKVSPTDTQYF. Written as DNA, the CDR3 is TGTGCCAGCAGCCAGGGGAAGGTCTCCCCCACAGATACGCAGTATTTT.

The genes are TRBV5-4 and TRBJ2-1; 7 positions agree with TRBD2. This CDR3 has 14 residues. From germline, CDR1 is SGHNT and CDR2 YYREEE (reference sequence). V trimming: 6 bases; J trimming: 7 bases; junction bases outside the gene matches: 10. CDR3 in DNA: TGTGCCAGCACCTTAGCGGGCCCATGGAATGAGCAGTTCTTC. The encoded protein is CASTLAGPWNEQFF.

This chain joins TRBV11-2 and TRBJ2-2; no definite D call. Germline V gives CDR1 SGHAT, CDR2 FQNNGV. This CDR3 has 12 amino acids. V was trimmed by 2 bases and J by 6 bases, leaving 4 bases between them. For the CDR3, the DNA is TGTGCCAGCAGCTTACGTCCCGGGGAGCTGTTTTTT. Protein sequence: CASSLRPGELFF.

The CDR3 reads CASSVDFNQPQHF. CDR3 bases: TGTGCCAGCAGTGTAGACTTTAATCAGCCCCAGCATTTT. The chain recombines TRBV2 with TRBJ1-5; D remains unclear. CDR3 size: 13 residues. V dropped 4 bases and J dropped 4 bases, with 8 bases sitting between them. From germline, CDR1 is SNHLY and CDR2 FYNNEI.

V and J are TRBV19 and TRBJ1-2; no reliable D call. The V and J ends lost 3 bases and 1 base respectively, with 6 bases between them. Germline lookup yields CDR1 LNHDA and CDR2 SQIVND (reference sequence). This CDR3 has 13 residues. The CDR3 is CASSIGLNYGYTF. DNA of the CDR3: TGTGCCAGTAGTATTGGCCTTAACTATGGCTACACCTTC.

This sequence joins TRBV2 and TRBJ2-5; 9 bases are a match to TRBD1. There are 14 residues in the CDR3. CDR1 is SNHLY and CDR2 is FYNNEI in the germline V gene. V trimming: 5 bases; J trimming: 5 bases; junction bases outside the gene matches: 6. The CDR3 sequence is CASSRQGGEETQYF. CDR3 nucleotides: TGTGCCAGCAGTAGACAGGGGGGGGAGGAGACCCAGTACTTC.

The rearrangement joins TRBV3-1 (or the pseudogene TRBV3-2) to TRBJ1-2; tentative D call: TRBD1 (6 bases). The V gene lost 0 bases and the J gene lost 4 bases, with 12 bases spanning the gap. This CDR3 has 15 amino acids. Per germline, CDR1 LGHDT and CDR2 YNNKEL (reference sequence). Here the CDR3 DNA reads TGTGCCAGCAGCCAAGACACCAGGGGAGGCTATGGCTACACCTTC. It is translated as CASSQDTRGGYGYTF.

The rearrangement uses TRBV12-3 or TRBV12-4 and TRBJ2-3, with D unclear. Trimming took off 6 bases at V and 4 bases at J, with 11 bases between the two ends. The CDR3 is 13 amino acids. The CDR3 DNA sequence: TGTGCCAGCAGCAAAGGAGAGGCAGATACGCAGTATTTT. Amino acid sequence: CASSKGEADTQYF.

J is TRBJ2-7 and V is TRBV15, with D maybe TRBD2 (5 bases). V dropped 3 bases and J dropped 4 bases, with 13 bases sitting between them. Germline CDR1 and CDR2: LNHNV and YYDKDF (reference sequence). The CDR3 totals 14 residues. DNA of the CDR3: TGTGCCACCAGCAGGGAAGGGAGTGGGTACGAGCAGTACTTC. It yields the protein CATSREGSGYEQYF. The variable domain in full, completed from reference TRBV15 and TRBJ2-7, reads DAMVIQNPRYQVTQFGKPVTLSCSQTLNHNVMYWYQQKSSQAPKLLFHYYDKDFNNEADTPDNFQSRRPNTSFCFLDIRSPGLGDTAMYLCATSREGSGYEQYFGPGTRLTVT.

This rearrangement joins TRBV7-2 to TRBJ1-5, with D possibly being TRBD1 (6 bases). V shed 5 bases and J shed 6 bases, with 14 bases lying between them. This CDR3 is 14 amino acids long. CDR1 and CDR2 from the germline V gene are SGHTA and FQGNSA. CDR3 in DNA: TGTGCCAGCAGCGCACAGGGATCCGCTCAGCCCCAGCATTTT. Encoded protein: CASSAQGSAQPQHF.

The V call is TRBV2, the J call TRBJ2-6, with 9 bases identical to TRBD1. The ends lost 6 bases at V and 0 bases at J; junction bases unmatched: 3. This CDR3 comprises 16 residues. The germline gives CDR1 SNHLY, CDR2 FYNNEI. CDR3 loop: CASRGQGGSGANVLTF. CDR3 sequence (DNA): TGTGCCAGCAGGGGACAGGGCGGCTCTGGGGCCAACGTCCTGACTTTC.

V and J are TRBV10-3 and TRBJ2-2; 14 bases align to TRBD2. The V segment lost 5 bases and the J segment 4 bases; nucleotides outside the gene matches: 12. Germline V gene sequence: CDR1 ENHRY, CDR2 SYGVKD. This CDR3 is built from 19 residues. For the CDR3, the DNA is TGTGCCATCAGTCGAGGGACTAGCGGGAGCTTAAGCGGCACCGGGGAGCTGTTTTTT. Its protein product is CAISRGTSGSLSGTGELFF.

This chain connects TRBV28 to TRBJ1-2; the match to TRBD1 covers 7 bases. With 4 bases clipped from V and 3 bases from J, the junction kept 14 bases outside the gene matches. The V gene's germline CDR1 is MDHEN and CDR2 SYDVKM. The CDR3 extends over 17 amino acids. The CDR3 loop reads CASSSSRDSTTDYGYTF. DNA for the CDR3: TGTGCCAGCAGTTCCTCCCGGGACAGTACAACGGACTATGGCTACACCTTC.

V is TRBV18 and J is TRBJ1-1, with D perhaps TRBD1 (5 bases). The CDR3 spans 14 residues. Germline V gives CDR1 KGHSH, CDR2 LQKENI. V was cut by 0 bases and J by 5 bases, with 10 bases left in between. As DNA, the CDR3 is TGTGCCAGCTCACCACCCTCAGGGAGGACTGAAGCTTTCTTT. This encodes CASSPPSGRTEAFF.

J is TRBJ2-2 and V is TRBV7-2; D remains unclear. The CDR3 has 16 residues. The ends were cut back, 4 bases at V and 6 bases at J, with 18 bases in the middle. Germline lookup yields CDR1 SGHTA and CDR2 FQGNSA. CDR3 bases: TGTGCCAGCAGCTATAAGAGCCCCCCTCCCGCCGGGGAGCTGTTTTTT. Translated: CASSYKSPPPAGELFF.